The 2 T cell receptor beta chains given below trace back to one sample, sequenced in a study of high-grade serous ovarian cancer treatment subgroups (dated by TCRdb to about 2021). The tumor samples were collected prior to definitive surgery or chemotherapy. Libraries were built with the immunoSEQ multiplex PCR assay. TCRdb re-hosts the immuneACCESS table, in-frame sequences only. Its copies lack some clones; in the studies checked, an unresolved V gene accounts for under half of them, and the cause for the rest is not known. For this sample there are around 4,800 clones; around 72% appear just once. The leading ten clones occupy around 9.3% of the sample. The sample taken for sequencing was tumor tissue. The receptors were sampled from a human donor with high-grade serous ovarian cancer.

This chain connects TRBV7-9 to TRBJ2-7, with no clear D. The CDR3 runs 17 residues. CDR1 and CDR2 from the germline V gene are SEHNR and FQNEAQ (reference sequence). Between the trimmed V and J ends, which lost 4 bases and 4 bases, there was a span of 23 bases. The CDR3, as DNA: TGTGCCAGCAGCTATCTCCCCTTGTATGAGCTTAGATACGAGCAGTACTTC. Protein product: CASSYLPLYELRYEQYF.

The rearrangement joins TRBV19 to TRBJ1-1, with 11 bases matching TRBD1. The CDR3 totals 13 residues. J was trimmed by 6 bases and V by 10 bases; bases with no gene match: 7. Germline V lookup: CDR1 LNHDA, CDR2 SQIVND (reference sequence). CDR3: CATADRGQAEAFF. The DNA of the CDR3 is TGTGCCACCGCGGACAGGGGGCAGGCTGAAGCTTTCTTT.